The rows below give T cell receptor beta chains drawn from one sample of a study of shared clonotypes between healthy human individuals. The data were produced by immunoSEQ multiplex PCR, yet TCRdb's version contains in-frame clones alone and is incomplete. The sample shows about 680,000 clones, less than 85% of them seen only once. The sample comprised memory CD4+ T cells sorted from blood. These receptor sequences come from a woman in her thirties in good health. Both conserved end residues are part of each CDR3. The order of the fields is V gene, clone size, J gene, D gene, CDR3 DNA, CDR3 protein. The D gene is left open where the match is weak. Clone size is shown for a subset of rows, as once, few, many or a class of expanded clone.

TRBV6-1	-	TRBJ2-7	-	TGTGCCAGCAGTCGGGTTATCTCCTACGAGCAGTACTTC	CASSRVISYEQYF
TRBV5-4	-	TRBJ2-7	TRBD2	TGTGCCAGCAGCACGGATACTAGCGGGTTCTACGAGCAGTACTTC	CASSTDTSGFYEQYF
TRBV29-1	once	TRBJ1-1	TRBD1	TGCAGCGTTCGGGACAGGGGAGGGACTGAAGCTTTCTTT	CSVRDRGGTEAFF
TRBV7-7	-	TRBJ2-5	-	TGTGCCAGCAGCCCCGGGGGGCAGGGCGAGACCCAGTACTTC	CASSPGGQGETQYF
TRBV6-5	-	TRBJ1-2	-	TGTGCCAGCAGTTTTCAACGAACAGGGCGCAACACCTTC	CASSFQRTGRNTF
TRBV28	-	TRBJ1-3	TRBD1	TGTGCCAGCAGTTTACCCAACGGACAGGGTCACACCATATATTTT	CASSLPNGQGHTIYF
TRBV18	-	TRBJ1-1	-	TGTGCCAGCTCACCACCGGGGGCGGCAGGGAACACTGAAGCTTTCTTT	CASSPPGAAGNTEAFF
TRBV10-3	few	TRBJ2-5	TRBD1	TGTGCCATCGGGGGGACAGGTTCAGGGGAGACCCAGTACTTC	CAIGGTGSGETQYF
TRBV4-1	-	TRBJ2-4	TRBD2	TGCGCCAGCAGCCAAGATATTACGCGGGAGGGCCATGGGGACAAAAACATTCAGTACTTC	CASSQDITREGHGDKNIQYF
TRBV5-1	-	TRBJ1-2	TRBD1	TGCGCCAGCAGCTTATCGGGGACAGACTATGGCTACACCTTC	CASSLSGTDYGYTF
TRBV5-1	-	TRBJ1-1	-	TGCGCCAGCAGCCCAGGACAAGCGAACACTGAAGCTTTCTTT	CASSPGQANTEAFF
TRBV18	few	TRBJ2-1	TRBD2	TGTGCCAGCTCACTGGCAGGACTAGCGGGAGCGGGGAGCTCCTACAATGAGCAGTTCTTC	CASSLAGLAGAGSSYNEQFF
TRBV5-1	-	TRBJ2-7	-	TGCGCCAGCCGGACAGCGGCCGAGGGGGGTTACGAGCAGTACTTC	CASRTAAEGGYEQYF
TRBV2	-	TRBJ1-2	-	TGTGCCAGCAGTGAAGTCGACGCGAGATCTGGCTACACCTTC	CASSEVDARSGYTF
TRBV27	-	TRBJ1-2	TRBD1	TGTGCCAGCAGTCGGGACAGCTACTATGGCTACACCTTC	CASSRDSYYGYTF
TRBV2	-	TRBJ2-1	-	TGTGCCACCGGGTCTCAGCTGTCCAATGAGCAGTTCTTC	CATGSQLSNEQFF
TRBV11-3	-	TRBJ2-1	TRBD2	TGTGCCAGCAGCTTACTAGCGGGAAATGATGAGCAGTTCTTC	CASSLLAGNDEQFF
TRBV28	-	TRBJ1-2	TRBD1	TGTGCCAGCAGACGATCGGGACAGGGTAATGGCTACACCTTC	CASRRSGQGNGYTF
TRBV6-5	-	TRBJ2-2	-	TGTGCCAGCACCCAGACCGGGGAGCTGTTTTTT	CASTQTGELFF
TRBV15	-	TRBJ2-7	TRBD2	TGTGCCACCAGCAGAGATTCAGGCGGGAGGGCATGCGAGCAGTACTTC	CATSRDSGGRACEQYF
TRBV27	once	TRBJ2-5	-	TGTGCCAGCAGTTTAGAGACCCAGTACTTC	CASSLETQYF
TRBV4-2	-	TRBJ2-5	TRBD2	TGTGCCAGCAGCCAAGAAGGGACTAGCGGGAGGGCCGGGGAGACCCAGTACTTC	CASSQEGTSGRAGETQYF
TRBV28	-	TRBJ1-2	-	TGTGCCAGCAGTTTTCTGGGGGGCTACACCTTC	CASSFLGGYTF
TRBV29-1	few	TRBJ2-1	-	TGCAGCGTTGATAGGAGTGGCGATGAGCAGTTCTTC	CSVDRSGDEQFF
TRBV2	-	TRBJ2-7	-	TGTGCCAGCATTTTAACAGGGCCTACGGGAGAGCAGTACTTC	CASILTGPTGEQYF
TRBV18	once	TRBJ2-1	TRBD2	TGTGCCAGCTCACCACCGACTAGCGGTTACAATGAGCAGTTCTTC	CASSPPTSGYNEQFF
TRBV11-3	-	TRBJ2-2	-	TGTGCCAGCAGCCAGGGGGGAACCACCGGGGAGCTGTTTTTT	CASSQGGTTGELFF
TRBV5-6	-	TRBJ2-6	-	TGTGCCAGCAGCCCCAGCTCTGGGGCCAACGTCCTGACTTTC	CASSPSSGANVLTF
TRBV4-2	-	TRBJ2-3	TRBD1	TGTGCCAGCAGCGGGACAGGGGGTGCCGCTTGGACAGATACGCAGTATTTT	CASSGTGGAAWTDTQYF
TRBV6-1	-	TRBJ2-7	-	TGTGCCAGCAGCGAGACTCGGGCCTACGAGCAGTACTTC	CASSETRAYEQYF
TRBV28	-	TRBJ2-2	TRBD1	TGTGCCAGCAAAGAAGGACAGGGGGCCGCCGGGGAGCTGTTTTTT	CASKEGQGAAGELFF
TRBV1	-	TRBJ2-6	-	TGCACCAGCGGGGGGGAAGAGGCTGGGGCCAACGTCCTGACTTTC	CTSGGEEAGANVLTF
TRBV28	-	TRBJ1-2	TRBD1	TGTGCCAGCAGGATGACCGGGACAGGGGGCGGAGGTGGCTACACCTTC	CASRMTGTGGGGGYTF
TRBV11-2	-	TRBJ2-5	TRBD1	TGTGCCAGCAGCTTCTCGACAGGGGGAGAGACCCAGTACTTC	CASSFSTGGETQYF
TRBV18	-	TRBJ2-5	TRBD2	TGTGCCAGCTCAGGGGGACTAGCGGTCCAAGAGACCCAGTACTTC	CASSGGLAVQETQYF
TRBV7-9	many	TRBJ2-1	-	TGTGCCAGCAGCTCTACCGGGACACAAAACTCCTACAATGAGCAGTTCTTC	CASSSTGTQNSYNEQFF
TRBV1	-	TRBJ2-7	-	TGCACCAGCAGCCGATACCCAAGGGACGAGCAGTACTTC	CTSSRYPRDEQYF
TRBV6-1	-	TRBJ2-1	TRBD2	TGTGCCAGCAGTCTAACTAGCGTTAGTGAGCAGTTCTTC	CASSLTSVSEQFF
TRBV27	-	TRBJ2-1	-	TGTGCCAGCAAGGGGCGGTCTGAGCAGTTCTTC	CASKGRSEQFF
TRBV5-1	-	TRBJ2-7	-	TGCGCCAGCAGCGGGACCAGCTACGAGCAGTACTTC	CASSGTSYEQYF
TRBV7-9	many	TRBJ2-2	TRBD2	TGTGCCAGCAGCTTCAGCGGGAGCGGGGTCGGGGAGCTGTTTTTT	CASSFSGSGVGELFF
TRBV5-5	-	TRBJ1-5	-	TGTGCCAGCAGCCACAAAATCCCGGGACCCCAACAGCCCCAGCATTTT	CASSHKIPGPQQPQHF
TRBV18	many	TRBJ2-1	TRBD2	TGTGCCAGCTCCAGGACTAGCGGGATCTTAGGGAGCAATGAGCAGTTCTTC	CASSRTSGILGSNEQFF
TRBV6-5	-	TRBJ1-5	-	TGTGCCAGCAGCCTGGGGGGTGCGTCGAATCAGCCCCAGCATTTT	CASSLGGASNQPQHF
TRBV21-1	-	TRBJ2-7	-	TGTGCCAGCAGCAAAGTTTGGGGCAGTGACGGGGACGAGCAGTACTTC	CASSKVWGSDGDEQYF
TRBV5-1	-	TRBJ2-2	-	TGCGCCAGCGCGGACGACGGGGAGCTGTTTTTT	CASADDGELFF
TRBV11-2	few	TRBJ2-5	TRBD2	TGTGCCAGCAGCTTAGGGCGCGGGAGGGGAGAGACCCAGTACTTC	CASSLGRGRGETQYF
TRBV19	-	TRBJ2-7	TRBD1	TGTGCCAGTAAGTGGGGACAGGGGGCCTACGAGCAGTACTTC	CASKWGQGAYEQYF
TRBV5-1	-	TRBJ2-7	-	TGCGCCAGCAGTTCTAGCGAGGGCTACGAGCAGTACTTC	CASSSSEGYEQYF
TRBV6-1	-	TRBJ2-7	TRBD1	TGTGCCAGCACTGCAGGGGGATTCCCTTACGAGCAGTACTTC	CASTAGGFPYEQYF
TRBV6-4	-	TRBJ1-1	TRBD1	TGTGCCCCTAAAACCACAGGGGCCACTGAAGCTTTCTTT	CAPKTTGATEAFF
TRBV19	-	TRBJ2-1	TRBD2	TGTGCCAGTAGTTCGGTAGCGGGGGTTATACACAATGAGCAGTTCTTC	CASSSVAGVIHNEQFF
TRBV11-2	-	TRBJ1-1	-	TGTGCCAGCAGCCCGGTCGGATTGAACACTGAAGCTTTCTTT	CASSPVGLNTEAFF
TRBV4-1	once	TRBJ2-7	TRBD1	TGCGCCAGCAGCCGCTTGGGACAGGGGAAGAACGAGCAGTACTTC	CASSRLGQGKNEQYF
TRBV6-1	-	TRBJ2-7	-	TGTGCCAGCAGGGTAGGCGGGCTCTACGAGCAGTACTTC	CASRVGGLYEQYF
TRBV4-2	-	TRBJ2-5	-	TGTGCCAGCAGCCAGGGTCTCCAAGAGACCCAGTACTTC	CASSQGLQETQYF
TRBV23-1	-	TRBJ2-7	-	TGCGCCAGCAGTCAATATATCTCCTACGAGCAGTACTTC	CASSQYISYEQYF
TRBV19	-	TRBJ2-7	TRBD1	TGTGCCAGTAGTGCCCAACAGGGGGTTTCCTACGAGCAGTACTTC	CASSAQQGVSYEQYF
TRBV2	-	TRBJ1-1	-	TGTGCCAGCAGGAGAAGGGATTTCGGCCACACTGAAGCTTTCTTT	CASRRRDFGHTEAFF
TRBV2	-	TRBJ2-3	TRBD2	TGTGCCAGCAGTGAAACTAGACTAGCGGGACGGACAGATACGCAGTATTTT	CASSETRLAGRTDTQYF